Listed here is a single T cell receptor beta chain. It has no known antigen specificity. Per-base quality was not reported, and no clone a single base away is much larger than it. A case-control design nested within a healthcare worker cohort in London, UK, was used, with weekly nasopharyngeal swab PCR tests and blood sampling performed. Between 23 and 31 March 2020, the week of the UK lockdown, healthcare workers were enrolled and then followed up weekly for as long as 16 weeks. This entry is derived from a study of early T cells in non-severe SARS-CoV-2 infection (TCRdb year 2021). Study-wide context: Because TCR sequencing relied on bulk RNA taken from unsorted whole blood, pairing of alpha and beta chains was not possible.

The library was built by means of 5' RACE. The sample was run on a NextSeq 500. To correct for sequencing error and PCR bias, the TCR library protocol tagged individual cDNA molecules with unique molecular identifiers. Both TCR alpha and beta chains were sequenced, and tight co-correlation was observed between alpha and beta sequence abundances in each sample. For the original study's pipeline: Decombinator V4 was used to annotate TCR sequences for V gene, J gene and CDR3. TCRs were defined as expanded if a significant change between any two time points was detected under a Poisson model with p below 0.0001. TCR abundances were normalised to the total number of TCRs sequenced per sample and expressed as counts per million. TRAV1-2 paired with TRAJ12, TRAJ20 or TRAJ33 defined MAIT TCRs, while TRAV10 paired with TRAJ18 defined iNKT TCRs. VDJdb, accessed 1 November 2021, was searched for CMV, EBV and SARS-CoV-2 annotated TCRs, excluding TCRs annotated for multiple antigens. TCRdb redid the processing of the public reads, applying fastp at Q25 and MiXCR, and retained in-frame beta chains. Rows with one shared CDR3 protein collapse into an entry with the most common genes and DNA. V and J calls and clone size were set by TCRdb, not the authors. A total of approximately 26,000 distinct CDR3 sequences appear in this sample, less than 5% of them only once. 4.4% of the sample comes from the top ten.

Sequences SGHVS (CDR1) and FQNEAQ (CDR2) are obtained from the germline V gene. The germline V end is reduced by 5 bases and the J end by 4 bases; junction bases left unmatched: 5. Measured from the cysteine to the phenylalanine, the CDR3 is 13 residues long. Solely the CDR3 DNA is kept, with 39 bases framed from the first base. Points the paper makes about the study in general: VDJdb matching was skewed toward anti-spike CD8 responses and likely underestimated virus-specific expansions by missing private and CD4 specificities.

This clonotype originated in an adult who was a healthcare worker with PCR-confirmed SARS-CoV-2 infection or an uninfected control (not recorded which). Input material: whole blood. The V and J genes are TRBV7-8 and TRBJ2-7; TRBD2 fits 7 bases in the junction. DNA sequence: TGTGCCAGCAGCCTGGGGGGGTTATACGAGCAGTACTTC. It encodes CASSLGGLYEQYF.